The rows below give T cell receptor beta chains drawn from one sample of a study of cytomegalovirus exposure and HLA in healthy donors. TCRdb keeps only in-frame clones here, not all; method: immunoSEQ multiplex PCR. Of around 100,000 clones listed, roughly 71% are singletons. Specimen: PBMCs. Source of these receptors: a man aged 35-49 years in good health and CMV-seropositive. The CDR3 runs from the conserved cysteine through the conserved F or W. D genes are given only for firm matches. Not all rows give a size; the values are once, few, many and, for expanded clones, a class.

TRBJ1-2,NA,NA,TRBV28,TGTGCCAGCAGTTTGCGGGCTTATGGCTACACCTTC,CASSLRAYGYTF
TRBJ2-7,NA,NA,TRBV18,TGTGCCAGCTCACCCGGCAGGGCCAACGAGCAGTACTTC,CASSPGRANEQYF
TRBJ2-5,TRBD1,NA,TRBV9,TGTGCCAGCAGCGCGAGGACAGGGGAGACCCAGTACTTC,CASSARTGETQYF
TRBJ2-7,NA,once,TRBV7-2,TGTGCCAGCAGCCTTACAAGCGGGTCCACCTACGAGCAGTACTTC,CASSLTSGSTYEQYF
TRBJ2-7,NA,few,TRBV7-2,TGTGCCAGCAGCTTAGATCGGACCGTCGGGGAGTACTTC,CASSLDRTVGEYF
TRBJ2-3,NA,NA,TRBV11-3,TGTGCCAGCAGCCTTTCGGGGGTTACAGATACGCAGTATTTT,CASSLSGVTDTQYF
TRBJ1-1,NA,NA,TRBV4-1,TGCGCCAGCAGCCAAGATAGGGGTTCGGGGGGATGGACTGAAGCTTTCTTT,CASSQDRGSGGWTEAFF
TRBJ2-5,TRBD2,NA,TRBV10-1,TGCGCCAGCAGTGAAACGGGACTAGAAGGCGAGACCCAGTACTTC,CASSETGLEGETQYF
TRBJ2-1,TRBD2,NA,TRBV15,TGTGCCACCAGCAAACCGGGACTAGCTGGGCATGAGCAGTTCTTC,CATSKPGLAGHEQFF
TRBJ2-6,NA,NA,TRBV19,TGTGCCAGTAACAACCCCGGAGGGGATCTGGCCAACGTCCTGACTTTC,CASNNPGGDLANVLTF
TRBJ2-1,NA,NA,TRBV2,TGTGCCAGAACCCGGGAGCTAGGGAGCGACAATGAGCAGTTCTTC,CARTRELGSDNEQFF
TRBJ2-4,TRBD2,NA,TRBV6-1,TGTGCCAGCAGTCAAGGGAGGGATGGCAAAAACATTCAGTACTTC,CASSQGRDGKNIQYF
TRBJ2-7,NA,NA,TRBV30,TGTGCCTGGGGGCCGGGAAGTTACGAGCAGTACTTC,CAWGPGSYEQYF
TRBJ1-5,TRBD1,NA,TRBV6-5,TGTGCCAGCAGTTACTCGAGGCAGGGGGCAAATCAGCCCCAGCATTTT,CASSYSRQGANQPQHF
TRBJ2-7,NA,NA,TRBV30,TGTGCCTGGAGTCCCCACGGTAGCTCCTACGAGCAGTACTTC,CAWSPHGSSYEQYF
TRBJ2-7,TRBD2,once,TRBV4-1,TGCGCCAGCAGCCTCCAATTTCCCGCGACTAGCGGGAGGGCCTACGAGCAGTACTTC,CASSLQFPATSGRAYEQYF
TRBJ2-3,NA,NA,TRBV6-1,TGTGCCAGCAGTGAAGTCGTGGTACTAGCTAGCACAGATACGCAGTATTTT,CASSEVVVLASTDTQYF
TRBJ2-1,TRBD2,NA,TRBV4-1,TGCGCCAGCAGCCTCGGTCCGGGAGGGAGTGAGCAGTTCTTC,CASSLGPGGSEQFF
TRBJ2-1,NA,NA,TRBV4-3,TGCGCCAGCAGCCAAGAAGGAGGGTCTGAGCAGTTCTTC,CASSQEGGSEQFF
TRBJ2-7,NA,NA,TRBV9,TGTGCCAGCAGCGCCACAGGGAGCTCCTACGAGCAGTACTTC,CASSATGSSYEQYF